What follows are 5 T cell receptor beta chains derived from one specimen sequenced in a study of metastatic and nonmetastatic thyroid tumors. No treatment of any kind had been given to any patient before thyroid surgery. TCRdb redid the clone calls on the PCR reads using MiXCR. This sample has 5,000 to 7,500 clones, with about 30% found just once. Sequencing input: adjacent normal tissue. The receptor source for this set is a female donor with papillary thyroid cancer or a benign thyroid nodule (not recorded which). Some clones in this sample may be carry-over from other donors' samples.

The gene calls are TRBV6-1 and TRBJ1-5; D remains ambiguous. The germline CDR1 and CDR2 sequences are MNHNS and SASEGT. V was shortened by 0 bases and J by 2 bases, with 8 bases between the two germline ends. The CDR3 has 15 amino acids. CDR3 sequence (DNA): TGTGCCAGCAGTGAAGCAGGGCAAGGCAATCAGCCCCAGCATTTT. Its translation: CASSEAGQGNQPQHF.

The CDR3 DNA follows: TGTGCCAGCAGTGGGACTAGCGGGAGATTCGATGAGCAGTTCTTC. The encoded protein is CASSGTSGRFDEQFF. This sequence joins TRBV2 and TRBJ2-1; 13 bases are a match to TRBD2. The CDR3 totals 15 residues. After removal of 4 bases from V and 8 bases from J, the junction contained 5 bases not matched to a gene. From germline, CDR1 is SNHLY and CDR2 FYNNEI.

DNA of the CDR3: TGCGCCAGCAGCTTGGACGGGGGTTCGCGCAATGAGCAGTTCTTC. This encodes CASSLDGGSRNEQFF. The chain employs TRBV5-1 and TRBJ2-1; TRBD2 might be the D (6 bases). Deletions cut 0 bases from V and 6 bases from J, with 13 bases between. The CDR3 loop spans 15 amino acids. The germline CDR1 and CDR2 sequences are SGHRS and YFSETQ.

In its sample, this clone was seen a few times. This sequence joins TRBV20-1 and TRBJ2-1; 11 bases align to TRBD1. The ends lost 2 bases at V and 7 bases at J; junction bases unmatched: 7. Germline CDR1 DFQATT, CDR2 SNEGSKA (reference sequence). CDR3 length equals 15 residues. CDR3 residues: CSARRGTGGKNEQFF. The CDR3 DNA is TGCAGTGCTAGACGGGGGACAGGGGGGAAGAATGAGCAGTTCTTC.

The chain joins TRBV28 to TRBJ1-4, with D possibly TRBD1 on 5 matching bases. Germline V lookup: CDR1 MDHEN, CDR2 SYDVKM. The CDR3 totals 13 residues. Trimming took 2 bases from V and 10 from J, leaving 11 bases between them. The CDR3 DNA reads TGTGCCAGCAGTTTAGTGGGGGGAGGAAAACTGTTTTTT. It yields the protein CASSLVGGGKLFF.